Each of the 20 T cell receptor beta chains below was sequenced from the same sample in a study of CD4 T cells in relation to SARS-CoV-2 and coronaviruses. Clones were read by immunoSEQ multiplex PCR, and TCRdb kept only the in-frame ones, dropping some. The sample shows about 65,000 clones, about 89% of them seen only once. Before the COVID-19 pandemic, during about 2011-2019, CD4+ T cells were taken from unexposed donors. Sequencing used memory CD4+ T cells from PBMCs. The receptor source for this set is a human donor in good health.

V usage is TRBV12-3 or TRBV12-4 and J usage is TRBJ1-1, with a tentative D call TRBD1 (5 bases). The CDR3 is 13 amino acids. With 5 bases removed from V and 11 bases from J, the gap between germline ends came to 18 bases. Here the CDR3 reads CASSRGGSDNAFF. DNA for the CDR3: TGTGCCAGCAGTCGTGGGGGGAGTGACAACGCTTTCTTT.

This chain joins TRBV5-1 and TRBJ1-1; TRBD1 is a possible D gene (5 bases). V was clipped by 4 bases and J by 8 bases, with 15 bases between them. The CDR3 length is 13 residues. Germline CDR1 reads SGHRS; CDR2 reads YFSETQ. The CDR3 reads CASSVGTAREAFF. CDR3 bases: TGCGCCAGCAGCGTCGGGACCGCCAGAGAAGCTTTCTTT.

V usage is TRBV15 and J usage is TRBJ1-5, with D perhaps TRBD1 (6 bases). The germline V and J ends were trimmed by 4 bases and 6 bases, with 10 bases remaining between them. The CDR3 runs to 13 residues. Germline CDR1 reads LNHNV; CDR2 reads YYDKDF (reference sequence). The CDR3: CATSNRASQPQHF. The DNA of the CDR3 is TGTGCCACCAGCAACAGGGCTTCTCAGCCCCAGCATTTT.

This rearrangement joins TRBV2 to TRBJ1-5; 7 bases are shared with TRBD1. Germline V CDR1 and CDR2: SNHLY, FYNNEI. CDR3 length equals 14 residues. Trimming removed 6 bases from V and 5 bases from J; junction bases left unmatched: 7. CDR3 sequence: CASSPDRADQPQHF. The CDR3 DNA follows: TGTGCCAGCAGCCCTGACAGGGCCGATCAGCCCCAGCATTTT.

The rearrangement links TRBV6-5 to TRBJ1-2; the match to TRBD1 covers 7 bases. This CDR3 has 14 residues. Trimming took 8 bases from V and 5 from J; bases not matched to a gene: 11. The germline gives CDR1 MNHEY, CDR2 SVGAGI. The CDR3 protein is CASGRRGQEYGYTF. As DNA, the CDR3 is TGTGCCAGCGGAAGACGTGGACAGGAGTATGGCTACACCTTC.

This sequence joins TRBV6-1 and TRBJ1-2; D is ambiguous. Germline V gene sequence: CDR1 MNHNS, CDR2 SASEGT. This CDR3 is 14 amino acids long. V was pared by 2 bases and J by 4 bases, with 11 bases between. The CDR3 DNA reads TGTGCCAGCAGTGAAAGCGGGATCATCTATGGCTACACCTTC. Its translation: CASSESGIIYGYTF.

V and J are TRBV6-1 and TRBJ1-1; D ambiguous. The germline gives CDR1 MNHNS, CDR2 SASEGT. V lost 6 bases and J 10 bases, leaving 15 bases between the germline ends. The CDR3 is 12 amino acids. The chain's CDR3 is CASRQESGTAFF. Here the CDR3 DNA reads TGTGCCAGCAGACAAGAATCAGGAACAGCTTTCTTT.

This chain links TRBV4-1 with TRBJ1-4; D remains unclear. Between the trimmed V and J ends, which lost 0 bases and 4 bases, there was a span of 9 bases. This CDR3 has 15 residues. Germline V gene data show CDR1 as MGHRA and CDR2 as YSYEKL. CDR3 region: CASSQDVTLNEKLFF. The CDR3 DNA reads as TGCGCCAGCAGCCAAGACGTGACCCTTAATGAAAAACTGTTTTTT.

This clone is a singleton in its sample. The rearrangement links TRBV28 to TRBJ2-7; a possible D gene is TRBD1 (5 bases). This CDR3 contains 13 residues. Germline-derived CDR1 and CDR2 are MDHEN and SYDVKM. V lost 7 bases to trimming and J lost 2 bases, with 12 bases between them. CDR3 in DNA: TGTGCCAGCAATCGACAGAGCGCCTACGAGCAGTACTTC. This gives the protein CASNRQSAYEQYF.

The chain joins TRBV7-3 to TRBJ2-1; 9 bases fit TRBD2. The CDR3 spans 15 residues. Unmatched junction bases numbered 11, after V lost 8 bases and J lost 6 bases. Germline V gene lookup returns CDR1 SGHTA and CDR2 FQGTGA. CDR3 in amino acids: CASRRGASGANEQFF. The CDR3 bases are TGTGCCAGCCGCCGAGGGGCTAGCGGGGCCAATGAGCAGTTCTTC. Complete variable domain (other parts from reference TRBV7-3 and TRBJ2-1): GAGVSQTPSNKVTEKGKYVELRCDPISGHTALYWYRQSLGQGPEFLIYFQGTGAADDSGLPNDRFFAVRPEGSVSTLKIQRTERGDSAVYLCASRRGASGANEQFFGPGTRLTVL.

In this sample, this clone turned up a few times. This chain joins TRBV9 and TRBJ2-5; TRBD2 matches at 11 bases. The CDR3 runs 17 residues. Trimming at V came to 4 bases and at J to 4 bases, leaving 12 bases not matched to a gene. Germline V lookup: CDR1 SGDLS, CDR2 YYNGEE. CDR3 bases: TGTGCCAGCAGCTCAGGGGTCCAGACTAGCGGGGTAGAGACCCAGTACTTC. It specifies CASSSGVQTSGVETQYF.

The CDR3 is CASSLGAGKGEKLFF. The DNA of the CDR3 is TGTGCCAGCAGCTTAGGGGCCGGGAAGGGCGAAAAACTGTTTTTT. This chain connects TRBV11-2 to TRBJ1-4, with D hard to call. The CDR3 spans 15 residues. Germline loops: CDR1 SGHAT, CDR2 FQNNGV. Trimming removed 1 base from V and 8 bases from J, with 14 bases in between.

The chain links TRBV5-5 to TRBJ1-5, with D maybe TRBD1 (5 bases). The CDR3 loop spans 16 amino acids. Between the trimmed V and J ends, which lost 0 bases and 2 bases, there was a span of 12 bases. CDR1 SGHKS and CDR2 YYEKEE come from the germline V gene (reference sequence). CDR3 sequence reads: CASSLGVGAGNQPQHF. The CDR3, as DNA: TGTGCCAGCAGCTTGGGTGTAGGGGCTGGCAATCAGCCCCAGCATTTT.

The chain has TRBV3-1 (or the pseudogene TRBV3-2) and TRBJ2-2, with 13 bases aligning to TRBD2. J gave up 6 bases and V 2 bases, and 3 bases lay outside the gene matches. The CDR3 is 16 amino acids. Germline CDR1 reads LGHDT; CDR2 reads YNNKEL (reference sequence). CDR3 nucleotide sequence: TGTGCCAGCAGCCAACGGACTAGCGGGAGACCCGGGGAGCTGTTTTTT. It yields the protein CASSQRTSGRPGELFF.

This chain connects TRBV30 to TRBJ1-4; D remains unclear. Germline lookup yields CDR1 GTSNPN and CDR2 SVGIG (reference sequence). Trimming left V 3 bases short and J 8 bases short, with 13 bases between. This CDR3 contains 13 residues. The CDR3 sequence: CAWRLDNGEKLFF. CDR3 coding DNA: TGTGCCTGGAGACTGGATAATGGCGAAAAACTGTTTTTT.

This chain joins TRBV5-1 and TRBJ1-1, with 8 bases that match TRBD1. After removal of 5 bases from V and 11 bases from J, the junction contained 11 bases not matched to a gene. Germline CDR1 SGHRS, CDR2 YFSETQ. This CDR3 contains 13 residues. The CDR3 loop reads CASSFQDRDEAFF. The DNA for the CDR3 is TGCGCCAGCAGTTTCCAGGACAGGGATGAGGCTTTCTTT. The variable domain in full, with the rest retrieved from reference TRBV5-1 and TRBJ1-1, is KAGVTQTPRYLIKTRGQQVTLSCSPISGHRSVSWYQQTPGQGLQFLFEYFSETQRNKGNFPGRFSGRQFSNSRSEMNVSTLELGDSALYLCASSFQDRDEAFFGQGTRLTVV.

This chain links TRBV18 with TRBJ1-3; D uncertain. Germline CDR1 and CDR2: KGHSH and LQKENI. The CDR3 sequence is 14 residues long. V lost 2 bases, J lost 2 bases, and 7 bases lay in between. Here the CDR3 reads CASSPERAGNTIYF. The CDR3 DNA is TGTGCCAGCTCACCAGAGAGGGCTGGAAACACCATATATTTT.

The chain employs TRBV5-4 and TRBJ2-5; 11 nucleotides match TRBD2. The CDR3 is made up of 17 amino acids. Germline CDR1 SGHNT, CDR2 YYREEE (reference sequence). Trimming removed 3 bases from V and 3 bases from J; junction bases left unmatched: 10. CDR3 amino acids: CASSSTFQTSGEETQYF. The DNA for the CDR3 is TGTGCCAGCAGCTCGACTTTCCAGACTAGCGGGGAAGAGACCCAGTACTTC.

V and J are TRBV7-9 and TRBJ1-4, with no clear D. V was cut by 1 base and J by 0 bases, with 9 bases left in between. Germline assignment: CDR1 SEHNR and CDR2 FQNEAQ (reference sequence). The CDR3 has 16 amino acids. The CDR3 DNA is TGTGCCAGCAGCTTAGGCTTAGATGCAACTAATGAAAAACTGTTTTTT. Residues: CASSLGLDATNEKLFF.

This clone has just one count. This chain connects TRBV6-4 to TRBJ2-1, with TRBD2 matching over 7 bases. The J segment lost 4 bases and the V segment lost 8 bases, leaving 11 bases of the junction unmatched. Germline CDR1 MRHNA, CDR2 SNTAGT. There are 15 residues in the CDR3. The CDR3 DNA reads as TGTGCCAGCCCCACGATGGAGCGGGGTTACAATGAGCAGTTCTTC. Its translation is CASPTMERGYNEQFF.